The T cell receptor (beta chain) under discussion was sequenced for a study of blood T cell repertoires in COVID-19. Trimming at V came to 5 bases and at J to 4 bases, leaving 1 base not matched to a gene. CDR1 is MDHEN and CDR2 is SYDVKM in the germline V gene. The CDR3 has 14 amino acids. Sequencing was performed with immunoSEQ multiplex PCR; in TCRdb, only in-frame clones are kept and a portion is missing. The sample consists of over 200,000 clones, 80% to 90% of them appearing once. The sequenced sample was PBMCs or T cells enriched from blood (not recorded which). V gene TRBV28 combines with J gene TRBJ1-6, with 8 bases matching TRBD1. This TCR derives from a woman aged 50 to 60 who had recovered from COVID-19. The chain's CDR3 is CASSGTGYNSPLHF. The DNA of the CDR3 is TGTGCCAGCAGTGGGACAGGATATAATTCACCCCTCCACTTT.